This TCR beta chain is drawn from a study of blood T cell repertoires in COVID-19. Looking at the study overall: COVID-19 samples, acute and convalescent, were from the United States, Italy and Spain.

The repertoire was sequenced with immunoSEQ multiplex PCR; TCRdb's copy has only in-frame clones and lacks some. The table lists about 220,000 clones, about 87% of them singletons, with around 2.7% in the top ten. V lost 0 bases, J lost 9 bases, and 9 bases stayed unmatched. CDR3 length equals 15 residues. The germline gives CDR1 ENHRY, CDR2 SYGVKD. Participants were aged about 18 to 90 years, lived in about 26 US areas, and enrolled virtually. Cohorts were based on clinical histories the participants reported. The TCR comes from a woman aged 25 to 39 who had recovered from COVID-19. The sequencing input was PBMCs or T cells enriched from blood (not recorded which). The genes are TRBV10-3 and TRBJ2-7; 9 bases line up with TRBD2. CDR3 residues: CAISESGTSTAAQYF. The CDR3 DNA reads as TGTGCCATCAGTGAGTCGGGGACTAGCACGGCTGCGCAGTACTTC.